The clone carrying this TCR beta chain occurred many times. Arm-PCR of CDR3 regions and iRepertoire HTBI primers were used to build TCR beta libraries. TCRdb recomputed calls from the multiplex PCR reads with MiXCR, one row per CDR3 protein. Of 400,000 to 500,000 distinct CDR3 sequences in the sample, about 20% were seen once. V gave up 5 bases and J gave up 0 bases; unmatched junction bases: 6. Germline values: CDR1 GTSNPN, CDR2 SVGIG (reference sequence). The CDR3 is 15 amino acids. This sample is drawn from a study of regulatory T cells in long-lasting Graves disease. This sample's time point: persistent/refractory GD, antithyroid drugs over 5 years with positive TRAb. The TCR library used RNA extracted from PBMCs.

This chain links TRBV30 with TRBJ2-2, with TRBD1 matching over 7 bases. The source of this sequence is a female donor with Graves disease. The sample was peripheral blood mononuclear cells (PBMCs), taken when the disease was refractory, from a patient treated with antithyroid drugs. The CDR3 DNA reads as TGTGCCTGGGGCCCCGGGACAGCGAACACCGGGGAGCTGTTTTTT. Amino acids: CAWGPGTANTGELFF.